This T cell receptor beta chain was sequenced for a study of cytomegalovirus exposure and HLA in healthy donors. Study context: Of all 400 or so donors who were genotyped, around 82% belonged to the Caucasian-associated ancestry cluster. Whole-study results and caveats: Accurate HLA-A and HLA-B prediction from TCR beta sequences was reported for most subjects.

Trimming took 0 bases from V and 10 from J; bases not matched to a gene: 15. Germline V CDR1 and CDR2: WNHNN, SYGVQD (reference sequence). The CDR3 has 16 amino acids. Details on this clone: Its cognate antigen is unknown.

The primer mix had 60 Vbeta and 13 Jbeta primers. Clones were sequenced by immunoSEQ multiplex PCR, and TCRdb holds only the in-frame ones, with some missing. This repertoire shows 150,000 to 200,000 clones, 80% found once; its top ten account for roughly 0.7%. The TCR comes from a boy aged 10-17 years in good health and CMV-seronegative. The rearrangement links TRBV10-1 to TRBJ2-7; 7 nucleotides match TRBD1. The specimen sequenced was PBMCs. The CDR3, as DNA: TGCGCCAGCAGTGAGTCGACTGGCCCGCGACAGGGTTATCAGTACTTC. Translation gives CASSESTGPRQGYQYF.